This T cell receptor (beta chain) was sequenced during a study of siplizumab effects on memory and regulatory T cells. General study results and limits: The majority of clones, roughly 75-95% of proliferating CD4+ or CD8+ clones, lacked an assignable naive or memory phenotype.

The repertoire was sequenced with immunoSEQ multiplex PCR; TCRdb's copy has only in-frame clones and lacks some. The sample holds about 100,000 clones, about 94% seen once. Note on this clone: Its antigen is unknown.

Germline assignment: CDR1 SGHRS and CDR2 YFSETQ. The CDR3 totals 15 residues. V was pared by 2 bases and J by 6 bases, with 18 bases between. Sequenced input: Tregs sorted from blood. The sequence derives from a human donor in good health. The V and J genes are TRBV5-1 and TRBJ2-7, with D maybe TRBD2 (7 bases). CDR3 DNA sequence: TGCGCCAGCAGCTTACCTGCGACAGGCGGGGGCGAGCAGTACTTC. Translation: CASSLPATGGGEQYF.